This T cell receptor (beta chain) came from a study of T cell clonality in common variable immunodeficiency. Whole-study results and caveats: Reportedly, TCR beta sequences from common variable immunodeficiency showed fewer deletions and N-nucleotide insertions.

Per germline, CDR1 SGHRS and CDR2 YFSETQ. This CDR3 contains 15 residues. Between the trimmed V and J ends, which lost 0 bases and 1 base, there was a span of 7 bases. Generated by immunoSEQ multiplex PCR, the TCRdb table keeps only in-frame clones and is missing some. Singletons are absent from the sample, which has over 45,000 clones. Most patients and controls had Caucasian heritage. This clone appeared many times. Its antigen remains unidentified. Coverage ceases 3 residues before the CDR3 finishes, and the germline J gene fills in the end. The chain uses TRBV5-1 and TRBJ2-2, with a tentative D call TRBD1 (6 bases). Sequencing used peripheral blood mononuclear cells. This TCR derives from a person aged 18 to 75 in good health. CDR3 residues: CASSLVGQNTGELFF. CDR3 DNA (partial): TGCGCCAGCAGCTTGGTGGGACAGAACACCGGGGAG.